The clone carrying this T cell receptor (beta chain) was seen a handful of times. Its cognate antigen is unknown. This entry comes from a study of human T cells and chemical hapten exposure. In the study overall: Sensitization employed 2% DPC on approximately 2 cm by approximately 2 cm of upper inner arm skin. Study-level points and caveats: No change in TCRs above 1 in 1000 frequency was produced by DPC sensitization.

The library labeled individual cDNA molecules by adding unique molecular identifiers to them. MiXCR, applied by TCRdb to the RACE reads, yields one record per CDR3 protein. The sample lists about 84,000 distinct CDR3 sequences; 10% to 13% were seen once. The time point is: patch test 3, about 24 weeks after DPC sensitization. This sample's treatment: therapeutic diphenylcyclopropenone sensitization with weekly scalp DPC. Alopecia patients between 18 and 70 years old and suitable for DPC were used as donors. V was pared by 1 base and J by 0 bases, with 11 bases between. Per germline, CDR1 DFQATT and CDR2 SNEGSKA (reference sequence). CDR3 length: 15 amino acids.

The sequence was collected from a woman aged 45-65 years with alopecia areata. Some clones in this sample may be carry-over from other donors' samples. The V and J genes are TRBV20-1 and TRBJ2-3; D is possibly TRBD2 (6 bases). This specimen consisted of whole blood, obtained in connection with sensitization to the hapten diphenylcyclopropenone (DPC). In DNA, the CDR3 is TGCAGTGCTAGAGGCCGGGGGAGTAGCACAGATACGCAGTATTTT. Protein product: CSARGRGSSTDTQYF.